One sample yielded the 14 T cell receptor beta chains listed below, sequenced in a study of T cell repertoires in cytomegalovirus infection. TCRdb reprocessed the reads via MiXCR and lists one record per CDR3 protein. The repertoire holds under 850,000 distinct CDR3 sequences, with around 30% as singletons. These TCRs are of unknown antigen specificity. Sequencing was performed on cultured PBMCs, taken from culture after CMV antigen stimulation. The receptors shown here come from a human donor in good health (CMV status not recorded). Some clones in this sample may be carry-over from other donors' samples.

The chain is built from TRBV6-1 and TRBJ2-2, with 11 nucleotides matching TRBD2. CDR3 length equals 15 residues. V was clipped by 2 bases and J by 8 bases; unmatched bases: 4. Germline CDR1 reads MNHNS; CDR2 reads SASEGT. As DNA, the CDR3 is TGTGCCAGCAGTGAACTAGCGGGAGGTCGAGGGGAGCTGTTTTTT. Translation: CASSELAGGRGELFF.

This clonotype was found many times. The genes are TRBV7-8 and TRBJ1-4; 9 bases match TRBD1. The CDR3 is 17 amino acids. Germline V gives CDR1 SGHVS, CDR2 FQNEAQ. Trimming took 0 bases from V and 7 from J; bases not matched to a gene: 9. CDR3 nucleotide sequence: TGTGCCAGCAGCTTAGCAAACCCCCGGGACAGGGTTGAAAAACTGTTTTTT. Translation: CASSLANPRDRVEKLFF. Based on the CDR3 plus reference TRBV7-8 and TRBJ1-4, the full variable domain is GAGVSQSPRYKVAKRGQDVALRCDPISGHVSLFWYQQALGQGPEFLTYFQNEAQLDKSGLPSDRFFAERPEGSVSTLKIQRTQQEDSAVYLCASSLANPRDRVEKLFFGSGTQLSVL.

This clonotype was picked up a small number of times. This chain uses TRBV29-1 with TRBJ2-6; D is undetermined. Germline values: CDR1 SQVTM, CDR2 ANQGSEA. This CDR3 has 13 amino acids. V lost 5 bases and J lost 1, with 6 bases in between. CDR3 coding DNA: TGCAGCGTTATAGAGTCTGGGGCCAACGTCCTGACTTTC. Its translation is CSVIESGANVLTF.

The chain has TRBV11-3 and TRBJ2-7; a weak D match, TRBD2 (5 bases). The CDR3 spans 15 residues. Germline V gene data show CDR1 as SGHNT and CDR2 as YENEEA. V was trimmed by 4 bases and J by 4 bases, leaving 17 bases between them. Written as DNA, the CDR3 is TGTGCCAGCAGCTACCCCAGCGGTATCAAGTACGAGCAGTACTTC. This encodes CASSYPSGIKYEQYF.

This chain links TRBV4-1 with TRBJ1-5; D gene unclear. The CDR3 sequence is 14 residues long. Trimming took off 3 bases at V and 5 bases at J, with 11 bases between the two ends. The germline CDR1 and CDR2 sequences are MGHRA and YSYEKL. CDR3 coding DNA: TGCGCCAGCAGCCAGGGCACTAACCATCAGCCCCAGCATTTT. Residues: CASSQGTNHQPQHF.

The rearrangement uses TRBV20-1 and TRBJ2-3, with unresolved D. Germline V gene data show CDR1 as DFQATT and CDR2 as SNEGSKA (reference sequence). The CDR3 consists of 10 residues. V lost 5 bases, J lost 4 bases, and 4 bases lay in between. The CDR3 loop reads CSASSDTQYF. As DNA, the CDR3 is TGCAGTGCTTCTTCAGATACGCAGTATTTT.

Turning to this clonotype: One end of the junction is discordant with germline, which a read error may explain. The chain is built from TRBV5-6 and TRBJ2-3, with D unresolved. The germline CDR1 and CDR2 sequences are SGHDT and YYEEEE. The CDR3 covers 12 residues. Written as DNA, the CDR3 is TGTGCCAGCAGCTTGGTGAACAGCCGGCAGGATTTT. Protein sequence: CASSLVNSRQDF.

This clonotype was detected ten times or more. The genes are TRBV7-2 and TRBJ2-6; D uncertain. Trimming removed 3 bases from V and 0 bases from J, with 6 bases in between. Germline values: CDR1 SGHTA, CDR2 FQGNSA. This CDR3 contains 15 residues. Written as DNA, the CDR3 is TGTGCCAGCAGCTTCCCCTACTCTGGGGCCAACGTCCTGACTTTC. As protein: CASSFPYSGANVLTF.

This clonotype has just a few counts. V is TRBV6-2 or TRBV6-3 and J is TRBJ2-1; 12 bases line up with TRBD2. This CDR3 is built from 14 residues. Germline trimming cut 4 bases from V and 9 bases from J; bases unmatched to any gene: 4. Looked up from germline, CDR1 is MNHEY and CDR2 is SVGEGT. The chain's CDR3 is CASSSGLAGIEQFF. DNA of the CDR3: TGTGCCAGCAGTTCCGGACTAGCGGGAATTGAGCAGTTCTTC.

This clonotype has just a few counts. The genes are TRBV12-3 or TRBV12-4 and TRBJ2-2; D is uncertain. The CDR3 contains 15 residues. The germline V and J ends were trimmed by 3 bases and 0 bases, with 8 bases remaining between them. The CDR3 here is CASSFLGPNTGELFF. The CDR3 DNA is TGTGCCAGCAGTTTCCTCGGGCCGAACACCGGGGAGCTGTTTTTT.

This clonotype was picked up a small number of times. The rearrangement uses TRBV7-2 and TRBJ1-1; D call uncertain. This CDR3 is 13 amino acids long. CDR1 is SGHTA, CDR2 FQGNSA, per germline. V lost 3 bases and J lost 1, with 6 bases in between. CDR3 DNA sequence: TGTGCCAGCAGCTTTTGGTGGAACACTGAAGCTTTCTTT. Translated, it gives CASSFWWNTEAFF.

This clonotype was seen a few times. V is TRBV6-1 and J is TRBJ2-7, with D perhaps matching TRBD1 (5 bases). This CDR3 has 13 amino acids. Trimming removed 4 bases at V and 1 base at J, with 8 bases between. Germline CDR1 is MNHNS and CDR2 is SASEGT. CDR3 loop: CASSVTESYEQYF. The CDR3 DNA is TGTGCCAGCAGTGTGACAGAGTCCTACGAGCAGTACTTC.

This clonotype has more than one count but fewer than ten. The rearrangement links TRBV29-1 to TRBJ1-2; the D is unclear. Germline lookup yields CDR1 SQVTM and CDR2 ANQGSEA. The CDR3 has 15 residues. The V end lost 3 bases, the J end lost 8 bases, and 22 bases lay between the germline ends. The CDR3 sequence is CSVDSSPGSLKGYTF. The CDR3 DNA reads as TGCAGCGTTGATTCTTCCCCCGGCAGTTTGAAGGGCTACACCTTC.

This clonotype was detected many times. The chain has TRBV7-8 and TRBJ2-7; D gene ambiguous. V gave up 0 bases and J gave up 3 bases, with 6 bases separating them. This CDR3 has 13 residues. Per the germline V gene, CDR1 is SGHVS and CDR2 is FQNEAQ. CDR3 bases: TGTGCCAGCAGCTTAGCAATGAACTACGAGCAGTACTTC. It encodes CASSLAMNYEQYF.